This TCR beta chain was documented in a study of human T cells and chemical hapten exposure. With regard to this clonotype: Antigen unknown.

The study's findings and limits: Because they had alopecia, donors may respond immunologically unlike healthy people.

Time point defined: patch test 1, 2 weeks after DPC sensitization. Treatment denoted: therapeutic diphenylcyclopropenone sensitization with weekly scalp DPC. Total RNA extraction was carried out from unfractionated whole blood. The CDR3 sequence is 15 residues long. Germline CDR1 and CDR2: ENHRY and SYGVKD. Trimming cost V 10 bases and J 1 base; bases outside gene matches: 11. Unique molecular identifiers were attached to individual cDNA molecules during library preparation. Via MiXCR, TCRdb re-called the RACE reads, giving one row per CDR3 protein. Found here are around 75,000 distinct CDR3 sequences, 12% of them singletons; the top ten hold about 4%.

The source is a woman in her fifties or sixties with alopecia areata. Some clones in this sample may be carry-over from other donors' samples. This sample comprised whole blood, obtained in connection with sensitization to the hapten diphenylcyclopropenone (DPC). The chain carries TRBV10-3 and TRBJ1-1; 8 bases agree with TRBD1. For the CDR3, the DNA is TGTGCCACCCAGGGGGCTTCCGTCGGGAACACTGAAGCTTTCTTT. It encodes CATQGASVGNTEAFF.